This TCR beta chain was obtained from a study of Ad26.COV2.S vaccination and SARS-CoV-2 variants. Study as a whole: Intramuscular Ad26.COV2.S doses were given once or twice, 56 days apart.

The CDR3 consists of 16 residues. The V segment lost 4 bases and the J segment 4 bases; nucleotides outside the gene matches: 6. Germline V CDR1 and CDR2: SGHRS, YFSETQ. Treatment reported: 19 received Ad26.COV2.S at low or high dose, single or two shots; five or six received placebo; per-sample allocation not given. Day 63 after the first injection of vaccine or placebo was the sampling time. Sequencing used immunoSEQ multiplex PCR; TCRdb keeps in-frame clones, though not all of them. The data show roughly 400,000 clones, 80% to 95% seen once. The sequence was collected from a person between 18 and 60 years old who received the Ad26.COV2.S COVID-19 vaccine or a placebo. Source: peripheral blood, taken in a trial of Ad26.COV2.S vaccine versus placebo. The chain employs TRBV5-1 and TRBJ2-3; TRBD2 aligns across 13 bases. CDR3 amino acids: CASSVTSGGVSDTQYF. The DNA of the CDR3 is TGCGCCAGCAGCGTCACTAGCGGGGGGGTTTCAGATACGCAGTATTTT.